A selection of T cell receptor beta chains follows, all from one sample in a study of graft-versus-host responses after intestinal transplantation. Their cognate antigens are unknown. TCRdb's table, derived via immunoSEQ multiplex PCR, lists solely in-frame clones and lacks some. The sample has roughly 97,000 clones, about 90% seen once. The sequenced sample was unstimulated CD4+ T cells sorted from spleen or lymph node cells, obtained before intestinal transplant. These receptors originate from a human donor who received an intestinal transplant. CDR3s include the opening cysteine and the closing phenylalanine or tryptophan. D genes are given only for firm matches. Clone size, where shown, is once, few, many, or a class for clones that have expanded.

V: TRBV7-9
J: TRBJ2-3
D: -
size: -
CDR3: CASSLGGTQTDTQYF
DNA: TGTGCCAGCAGCTTAGGTGGGACCCAAACAGATACGCAGTATTTT

V: TRBV18
J: TRBJ1-2
D: -
size: -
CDR3: CASSPPNSGKSGYTF
DNA: TGTGCCAGCTCACCACCAAATTCAGGGAAATCTGGCTACACCTTC

V: TRBV29-1
J: TRBJ1-4
D: TRBD1
size: -
CDR3: CSVGGTGDFEKLFF
DNA: TGCAGCGTTGGGGGGACAGGGGATTTTGAAAAACTGTTTTTT

V: TRBV28
J: TRBJ1-2
D: -
size: -
CDR3: CASSLGTSYGYTF
DNA: TGTGCCAGCAGTTTGGGGACGTCTTATGGCTACACCTTC

V: TRBV5-6
J: TRBJ2-7
D: -
size: -
CDR3: CASSLMALRPGREQYF
DNA: TGTGCCAGCAGCTTGATGGCATTGAGGCCTGGCCGGGAGCAGTACTTC

V: TRBV9
J: TRBJ2-2
D: TRBD2
size: few
CDR3: CASSGRLAGAPGELFF
DNA: TGTGCCAGCAGCGGCCGACTAGCGGGGGCCCCCGGGGAGCTGTTTTTT

V: TRBV27
J: TRBJ2-7
D: TRBD1
size: few
CDR3: CASSSGQVFSSYEQYF
DNA: TGTGCCAGCAGTTCGGGACAGGTCTTTTCGTCCTACGAGCAGTACTTC

V: TRBV2
J: TRBJ1-1
D: -
size: -
CDR3: CASSVRRGSTEAFF
DNA: TGTGCCAGCAGTGTCCGGCGTGGGTCCACTGAAGCTTTCTTT

V: TRBV4-2
J: TRBJ1-2
D: -
size: -
CDR3: CASNVNGGGFSYTF
DNA: TGTGCCAGCAACGTGAACGGGGGTGGGTTCAGCTACACCTTC

V: TRBV5-1
J: TRBJ1-4
D: TRBD1
size: -
CDR3: CASSLGQGAGGANEKLFF
DNA: TGCGCCAGCAGCCTGGGACAGGGGGCTGGAGGTGCTAATGAAAAACTGTTTTTT

V: TRBV9
J: TRBJ1-1
D: -
size: -
CDR3: CASSSDITTEAFF
DNA: TGTGCCAGCAGCTCTGACATTACCACTGAAGCTTTCTTT

V: TRBV6-1
J: TRBJ1-6
D: -
size: medium-sized
CDR3: CASRPEGGLNSPLHF
DNA: TGTGCCAGCAGACCCGAGGGGGGGCTCAATTCACCCCTCCACTTT

V: TRBV2
J: TRBJ2-1
D: -
size: -
CDR3: CASRLNNEQFF
DNA: TGTGCCAGCAGACTCAACAATGAGCAGTTCTTC

V: TRBV15
J: TRBJ1-4
D: -
size: few
CDR3: CATSRGARDYEKLFF
DNA: TGTGCCACCAGCAGAGGAGCGAGGGACTATGAAAAACTGTTTTTT

V: TRBV6-1
J: TRBJ2-1
D: -
size: -
CDR3: CASSFSDRNNEQFF
DNA: TGTGCCAGCAGTTTTTCTGACAGAAACAATGAGCAGTTCTTC

V: TRBV19
J: TRBJ2-1
D: -
size: few
CDR3: CASSNRPGGEQFF
DNA: TGTGCCAGTAGTAACAGGCCAGGAGGGGAGCAGTTCTTC

V: TRBV29-1
J: TRBJ2-7
D: TRBD1
size: once
CDR3: CSVPATGGINEQYF
DNA: TGCAGCGTACCTGCGACAGGGGGCATAAACGAGCAGTACTTC

V: TRBV30
J: TRBJ2-1
D: -
size: -
CDR3: CAWSESAVYNEQFF
DNA: TGTGCCTGGAGTGAATCAGCGGTATACAATGAGCAGTTCTTC

V: TRBV7-2
J: TRBJ2-7
D: -
size: -
CDR3: CASSFQEGPYEQYF
DNA: TGTGCCAGCAGCTTCCAGGAGGGCCCCTACGAGCAGTACTTC

V: TRBV7-9
J: TRBJ2-3
D: -
size: -
CDR3: CAGRTTSTDTQYF
DNA: TGTGCCGGAAGGACGACTAGCACAGATACGCAGTATTTT

V: TRBV10-2
J: TRBJ2-1
D: TRBD2
size: -
CDR3: CASSEGGLARGRASYNEQFF
DNA: TGCGCCAGCAGTGAGGGGGGACTAGCCCGGGGAAGGGCCTCCTACAATGAGCAGTTCTTC

V: TRBV7-9
J: TRBJ2-1
D: -
size: -
CDR3: CASSSQGFEQFF
DNA: TGTGCCAGCAGCTCCCAGGGGTTTGAGCAGTTCTTC

V: TRBV6-5
J: TRBJ2-3
D: -
size: -
CDR3: CASRLRSRDTQYF
DNA: TGTGCCAGCAGACTACGAAGCCGAGATACGCAGTATTTT

V: TRBV10-3
J: TRBJ1-6
D: TRBD1
size: -
CDR3: CAISARDRGNSPLHF
DNA: TGTGCCATCAGCGCTAGGGACAGGGGCAATTCACCCCTCCACTTT

V: TRBV6-6
J: TRBJ2-1
D: TRBD2
size: -
CDR3: CASSYSAGGPLYEQFF
DNA: TGTGCCAGCAGTTACTCAGCGGGAGGGCCCCTCTATGAGCAGTTCTTC

V: TRBV5-4
J: TRBJ2-6
D: TRBD1
size: once
CDR3: CASSYYRGLSSGANVLTF
DNA: TGTGCCAGCAGCTACTACAGGGGGCTTAGCTCTGGGGCCAACGTCCTGACTTTC

V: TRBV6-6
J: TRBJ2-5
D: -
size: -
CDR3: CATSRERETQYF
DNA: TGTGCCACCAGCCGGGAAAGAGAGACCCAGTACTTC

V: TRBV7-2
J: TRBJ2-3
D: -
size: -
CDR3: CASSLREGRDTQYF
DNA: TGTGCCAGCAGCTTACGAGAAGGGAGGGATACGCAGTATTTT

V: TRBV5-1
J: TRBJ1-1
D: -
size: once
CDR3: CASSLTGNLEAFF
DNA: TGCGCCAGCAGCTTGACAGGGAACTTGGAAGCTTTCTTT

V: TRBV4-1
J: TRBJ2-5
D: -
size: -
CDR3: CASSQDYVETQYF
DNA: TGCGCCAGCAGCCAAGATTACGTAGAGACCCAGTACTTC

V: TRBV28
J: TRBJ1-2
D: -
size: -
CDR3: CASNLLGNYGYTF
DNA: TGTGCCAGCAACCTCCTGGGGAACTATGGCTACACCTTC

V: TRBV5-1
J: TRBJ1-1
D: -
size: once
CDR3: CASSLSRGDTEAFF
DNA: TGCGCCAGCAGCTTAAGCAGGGGTGACACTGAAGCTTTCTTT

V: TRBV9
J: TRBJ2-5
D: -
size: -
CDR3: CASSVSLQETQYF
DNA: TGTGCCAGCAGCGTAAGCCTTCAAGAGACCCAGTACTTC

V: TRBV9
J: TRBJ2-2
D: -
size: -
CDR3: CASSVGLANTGELFF
DNA: TGTGCCAGCAGCGTAGGACTAGCGAACACCGGGGAGCTGTTTTTT

V: TRBV18
J: TRBJ2-7
D: TRBD1
size: -
CDR3: CASSPLQGASHEQYF
DNA: TGTGCCAGCTCACCACTCCAGGGGGCTTCCCACGAGCAGTACTTC

V: TRBV10-1
J: TRBJ2-1
D: -
size: -
CDR3: CASSERGSYNEQFF
DNA: TGCGCCAGCAGTGAAAGGGGATCCTACAATGAGCAGTTCTTC

V: TRBV2
J: TRBJ1-1
D: -
size: once
CDR3: CASKGGRMNTEAFF
DNA: TGTGCCAGCAAGGGGGGGAGGATGAACACTGAAGCTTTCTTT

V: TRBV13
J: TRBJ2-7
D: -
size: -
CDR3: CASSLLGPGYEQYF
DNA: TGTGCCAGCAGCTTATTGGGGCCCGGTTACGAGCAGTACTTC

V: TRBV5-1
J: TRBJ2-1
D: -
size: -
CDR3: CASSLGSNNEQFF
DNA: TGCGCCAGCAGCTTGGGCAGCAACAATGAGCAGTTCTTC

V: TRBV19
J: TRBJ2-3
D: -
size: few
CDR3: CASSIAGGSPSTDTQYF
DNA: TGTGCCAGTAGTATAGCCGGCGGTAGCCCTAGCACAGATACGCAGTATTTT